This entry describes one TCR beta chain. CDR1 MNHEY and CDR2 SMNVEV come from the germline V gene (reference sequence). V dropped 4 bases and J dropped 3 bases, with 12 bases sitting between them. The length of the CDR3 is 14 residues. The entry originates in a study of T cell changes during pregnancy in multiple sclerosis. Method: immunoSEQ multiplex PCR; TCRdb's copy keeps in-frame clones and lacks some. The sample includes just under 65,000 clones, about 90% of them seen just once. The J gene is TRBJ2-5, the V gene TRBV27; D perhaps matches TRBD2 (6 bases). The clonotype originates from a female donor in good health, enrolled as a control in a pregnancy study. The source material was peripheral blood, sampled in the second trimester of pregnancy. The CDR3 sequence: CASSSRTKKETQYF. In DNA, the CDR3 is TGTGCCAGCAGTTCACGGACTAAAAAAGAGACCCAGTACTTC.